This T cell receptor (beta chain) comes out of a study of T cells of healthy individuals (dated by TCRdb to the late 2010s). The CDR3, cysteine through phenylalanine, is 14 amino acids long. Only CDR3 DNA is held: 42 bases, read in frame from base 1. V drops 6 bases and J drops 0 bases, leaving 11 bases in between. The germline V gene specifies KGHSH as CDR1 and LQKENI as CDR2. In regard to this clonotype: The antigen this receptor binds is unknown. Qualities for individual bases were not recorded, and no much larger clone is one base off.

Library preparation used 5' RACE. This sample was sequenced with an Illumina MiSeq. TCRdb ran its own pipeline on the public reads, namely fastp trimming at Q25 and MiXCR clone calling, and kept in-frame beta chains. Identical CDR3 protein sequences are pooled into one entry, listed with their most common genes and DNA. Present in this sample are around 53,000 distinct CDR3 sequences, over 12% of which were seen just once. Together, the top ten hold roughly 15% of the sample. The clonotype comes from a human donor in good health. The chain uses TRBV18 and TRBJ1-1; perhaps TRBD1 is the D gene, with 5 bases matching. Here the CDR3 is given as CASSETALNTEAFF. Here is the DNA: TGTGCCAGCTCCGAGACAGCACTGAACACTGAAGCTTTCTTT.